This TCR beta chain was sequenced in a study of vaccination and CD4 T cells after COVID-19. Findings and caveats of the study: Researchers report that 304 of 307 vaccine-specific clones in convalescent patients proved spike mono-reactive. Apart from involving relatively few convalescent patients, the work omitted early post-infection timepoints.

Sequence data for DNA of cultured CD4+ T cells were generated by the Oncomine TCR Beta short-read assay. From the PCR reads, TCRdb called clonotypes with MiXCR, one entry per CDR3 protein. The sample consists of approximately 19,000 distinct CDR3 sequences, about 39% of them appearing once. Treatment described: approximately 11-day PBMC culture with coronavirus spike peptide pools or control peptides (ViraFEST assay). Expansion of antigen-specific T cells with peptide pools by ViraFEST preceded sequencing of TCRs. Peptide pools at approximately 9.4 ug/ml, together with roughly 10 IU/ml IL-2, were added to cultures of under 2.5 million PBMCs per well. This clonotype is medium-sized within its sample. Antigen unknown. The germline gives CDR1 SNHLY, CDR2 FYNNEI. The germline V and J ends were trimmed by 7 bases and 12 bases, with 15 bases remaining between them. The CDR3 length is 11 residues.

The sequence came from a human donor who had recovered from COVID-19. The sequencing input was CD4+ T cells from blood, cultured in vitro. The chain employs TRBV2 and TRBJ1-1; D might be TRBD1 (5 bases). Here the CDR3 reads CASTLTVRSFF. CDR3 coding DNA: TGTGCCAGCACCTTGACAGTTCGGTCTTTCTTT.